A single sample gave rise to the 19 T cell receptor beta chains below, sequenced in a study of PD-L1 blockade in urothelial cancer. Time point reported: pretreatment peripheral blood. Assay: immunoSEQ multiplex PCR; the TCRdb copy retains only in-frame clones and omits some. This repertoire shows roughly 50,000 clones, about 83% found once; its top ten account for about 15%. Specimen: PBMCs, collected around atezolizumab (anti-PD-L1) treatment. These TCRs come from a woman aged 55-70 years with urothelial cancer.

This clone was detected only a few times. The chain has TRBV20-1 and TRBJ1-1, with D tentatively TRBD1 (5 bases). This CDR3 comprises 11 residues. Germline V gives CDR1 DFQATT, CDR2 SNEGSKA (reference sequence). The CDR3 reads CSHGGSTEAFF. Here the CDR3 DNA reads TGCAGCCACGGGGGGAGCACTGAAGCTTTCTTT.

This clone has just one count. The rearrangement uses TRBV9 and TRBJ2-1; maybe TRBD2 (6 bases). This CDR3 has 16 residues. Germline loops: CDR1 SGDLS, CDR2 YYNGEE. Trimming removed 4 bases from V and 9 bases from J, with 23 bases in between. CDR3 loop: CASSTSLAIPDGEQFF. In DNA form, the CDR3 reads TGTGCCAGCAGCACCTCACTAGCCATCCCGGATGGTGAGCAGTTCTTC.

This CDR3 is CASRTGVNTIYF. CDR3 bases: TGTGCCAGCAGGACAGGGGTAAACACCATATATTTT. V gene TRBV6-5 combines with J gene TRBJ1-3; 8 nucleotides line up with TRBD1. Unmatched junction bases numbered 1, after V lost 6 bases and J lost 6 bases. Germline CDR1 reads MNHEY; CDR2 reads SVGAGI. The CDR3 sequence is 12 residues long.

This chain connects TRBV29-1 to TRBJ2-7, with TRBD1 matching 9 bases. The junction had 4 bases not matched to a gene; V was cut back by 2 bases and J by 5 bases. The CDR3 totals 13 residues. The germline V gene has CDR1 SQVTM and CDR2 ANQGSEA. The CDR3 here is CSVERDRVNEQYF. CDR3 bases: TGCAGCGTTGAAAGGGACAGGGTCAACGAGCAGTACTTC.

The chain employs TRBV7-2 and TRBJ2-2, with TRBD2 as a possible D gene (5 bases). The CDR3 has 14 residues. The germline gives CDR1 SGHTA, CDR2 FQGNSA. The ends were cut back, 5 bases at V and 6 bases at J, with 13 bases in the middle. CDR3 amino acids: CASSPGLAAGELFF. In DNA, the CDR3 is TGTGCCAGCAGCCCGGGGTTGGCGGCCGGGGAGCTGTTTTTT.

This chain connects TRBV9 to TRBJ1-1; tentative D call: TRBD1 (6 bases). There are 13 residues in the CDR3. CDR1 and CDR2 from the germline V gene are SGDLS and YYNGEE. The ends were cut back, 2 bases at V and 5 bases at J, with 10 bases in the middle. The CDR3 sequence: CASSVWTATEAFF. DNA of the CDR3: TGTGCCAGCAGCGTCTGGACAGCGACTGAAGCTTTCTTT.

V gene TRBV6-5 combines with J gene TRBJ2-1; perhaps TRBD1 as D (6 bases). V was shortened by 4 bases and J by 2 bases, with 9 bases between the two germline ends. The CDR3 runs to 14 residues. Germline lookup yields CDR1 MNHEY and CDR2 SVGAGI. CDR3 loop: CASSSQGTYNEQFF. The CDR3 DNA is TGTGCCAGCAGTTCACAGGGCACCTACAATGAGCAGTTCTTC.

The J gene is TRBJ2-7, the V gene TRBV6-1; D may be TRBD1 (5 bases). Germline values: CDR1 MNHNS, CDR2 SASEGT. This CDR3 is built from 17 residues. With 0 bases removed from V and 4 bases from J, the gap between germline ends came to 19 bases. The CDR3 DNA follows: TGTGCCAGCAGTGAAGCCTTCGTTATTGGGGCAGCTTACGAGCAGTACTTC. The encoded protein is CASSEAFVIGAAYEQYF.

The chain carries TRBV18 and TRBJ1-1; no clear D. Trimming pared 3 bases from V and 4 bases from J, leaving 9 bases between. The germline gives CDR1 KGHSH, CDR2 LQKENI. CDR3 length: 13 amino acids. CDR3 amino acids: CASSPDGLTEAFF. The CDR3, as DNA: TGTGCCAGCTCACCCGATGGGCTCACTGAAGCTTTCTTT.

The chain uses TRBV4-3 and TRBJ2-1; 11 nucleotides line up with TRBD1. From germline, CDR1 is LGHNA and CDR2 YSLEER. J gave up 1 base and V 4 bases, and 0 bases lay outside the gene matches. The CDR3 is 15 residues long. For the CDR3, the DNA is TGCGCCAGCAGCCGGGACAGGGGGTCCTACAATGAGCAGTTCTTC. It is translated as CASSRDRGSYNEQFF.

The gene calls are TRBV18 and TRBJ2-3; D not certain. Trimming pared 2 bases from V and 5 bases from J, leaving 5 bases between. The length of the CDR3 is 12 residues. Germline V gene sequence: CDR1 KGHSH, CDR2 LQKENI. In nucleotides, the CDR3 is TGTGCCAGCTCACCAGCAGGAGATACGCAGTATTTT. It translates to CASSPAGDTQYF.

The chain is built from TRBV11-2 and TRBJ2-2; no clear D gene. V lost 1 base and J lost 0, with 9 bases in between. The germline CDR1 and CDR2 sequences are SGHAT and FQNNGV. This CDR3 contains 16 residues. CDR3 sequence: CASSLGQRTNTGELFF. DNA of the CDR3: TGTGCCAGCAGCTTAGGGCAAAGAACGAACACCGGGGAGCTGTTTTTT.

J is TRBJ2-5 and V is TRBV7-7, with 14 positions matching TRBD2. With V trimmed by 5 bases and J by 5 bases, 4 bases remained unmatched. There are 15 residues in the CDR3. Germline values: CDR1 SSHAT, CDR2 FNYEAQ (reference sequence). The chain's CDR3 is CASSGLAGGLETQYF. The CDR3 nucleotides are TGTGCCAGCAGCGGACTAGCGGGAGGTCTGGAGACCCAGTACTTC.

This clone was counted a few times. This rearrangement joins TRBV19 to TRBJ1-5, with a possible D match to TRBD1 (5 bases). The CDR3 loop spans 13 amino acids. With 6 bases removed from V and 5 bases from J, the gap between germline ends came to 11 bases. Germline V CDR1 and CDR2: LNHDA, SQIVND (reference sequence). For the CDR3, the DNA is TGTGCCAGTAGGGACCAGGGTCATCAGCCCCAGCATTTT. Protein: CASRDQGHQPQHF.

The chain has TRBV29-1 and TRBJ2-3; D is possibly TRBD2 (7 bases). The length of the CDR3 is 15 residues. From germline, CDR1 is SQVTM and CDR2 ANQGSEA. The V end was cut by 6 bases, the J end by 4 bases, with 20 bases between. CDR3 DNA sequence: TGCAGCGTGGAAACGGGGAGGGGGGGGTCAGATACGCAGTATTTT. This encodes CSVETGRGGSDTQYF.

The CDR3 reads CATSRTGQGYQPQHF. CDR3 nucleotides: TGTGCCACCAGCAGGACCGGACAGGGTTACCAGCCCCAGCATTTT. V gene TRBV15 combines with J gene TRBJ1-5; TRBD1 matches at 8 bases. V gave up 3 bases and J gave up 7 bases; unmatched junction bases: 8. Germline CDR1 and CDR2: LNHNV and YYDKDF (reference sequence). CDR3 length: 15 residues.

This chain uses TRBV18 with TRBJ1-2; D perhaps matches TRBD1 (6 bases). Germline CDR1 reads KGHSH; CDR2 reads LQKENI. The CDR3 is 14 amino acids. V lost 3 bases, J lost 4 bases, and 12 bases lay in between. The DNA of the CDR3 is TGTGCCAGCTCACCCTTACAGGGTTCCTATGGCTACACCTTC. Encoded protein: CASSPLQGSYGYTF.

The chain combines TRBV11-3 with TRBJ2-2; 8 bases fit TRBD1. Losses at the gene ends were 5 bases for V and 2 bases for J; bases not matched to a gene: 4. The germline V gene encodes CDR1 SGHNT and CDR2 YENEEA. The CDR3 spans 15 residues. CDR3 bases: TGTGCCAGCAGCCCAGGACAGGGAAACACCGGGGAGCTGTTTTTT. Protein: CASSPGQGNTGELFF. Complete variable domain (other parts from reference TRBV11-3 and TRBJ2-2): EAGVVQSPRYKIIEKKQPVAFWCNPISGHNTLYWYLQNLGQGPELLIRYENEEAVDDSQLPKDRFSAERLKGVDSTLKIQPAELGDSAVYLCASSPGQGNTGELFFGEGSRLTVL.

V usage is TRBV5-6 and J usage is TRBJ2-7, with D possibly being TRBD1 (5 bases). From germline, CDR1 is SGHDT and CDR2 YYEEEE. This CDR3 contains 15 residues. V lost 2 bases and J 3 bases, leaving 15 bases between the germline ends. CDR3 in DNA: TGTGCCAGCAGCTTATTCCCAGGGCTCTACTACGAGCAGTACTTC. Amino acid sequence: CASSLFPGLYYEQYF.